These 30 T cell receptor beta chains came from one sample sequenced in a study of patients and donors after allogeneic stem cell transplantation. TCRdb used MiXCR to reprocess the RT-PCR reads, holding one entry per CDR3 protein. This sample yields about 230,000 distinct CDR3 sequences, of which roughly 15% are seen a single time; 11% belongs to the top ten. Sequences were obtained from blood, either unsorted or a sorted T cell fraction (not recorded which). The source is a human donor who was either an allogeneic HSCT recipient or a stem cell or donor lymphocyte infusion donor (not recorded which). It is not recorded whose cells these are; they may come from a transplant donor.

This clonotype was found a few times. The chain recombines TRBV30 with TRBJ1-3; no clear D. Germline CDR1 and CDR2: GTSNPN and SVGIG (reference sequence). CDR3 length equals 13 residues. Trimming left V 4 bases short and J 1 base short, with 8 bases between. CDR3 sequence (DNA): TGTGCCTGGACCGTAATTTCTGGAAACACCATATATTTT. This encodes CAWTVISGNTIYF.

Only a few counts were recorded for this clonotype. The chain has TRBV10-3 and TRBJ1-3; weak D call: TRBD1 (6 bases). Germline-derived CDR1 and CDR2 are ENHRY and SYGVKD. The ends were cut back, 6 bases at V and 0 bases at J, with 12 bases in the middle. This CDR3 is built from 15 residues. CDR3 protein: CAIRTTGSSGNTIYF. CDR3 DNA: TGTGCCATCAGAACCACAGGGAGCTCTGGAAACACCATATATTTT.

This clonotype has more than one count but fewer than ten. The rearrangement links TRBV6-1 to TRBJ2-7; D not certain. Germline-derived CDR1 and CDR2 are MNHNS and SASEGT. With 9 bases removed from V and 4 bases from J, the gap between germline ends came to 13 bases. This CDR3 has 12 residues. For the CDR3, the DNA is TGTGCCAGTATAGAAGATGGATACGAGCAGTACTTC. Translating it yields CASIEDGYEQYF.

This clonotype occurred a few times. The chain joins TRBV7-8 to TRBJ2-1, with 8 bases fitting TRBD1. The V segment lost 5 bases and the J segment 6 bases; nucleotides outside the gene matches: 6. Germline V gene lookup returns CDR1 SGHVS and CDR2 FQNEAQ. The CDR3 has 14 residues. In DNA form, the CDR3 reads TGTGCCAGCAGCCTTGGGACAGGCAGCAATGAGCAGTTCTTC. It encodes CASSLGTGSNEQFF.

This clonotype was seen repeatedly, ten times or more. CDR3 in amino acids: CASSISSRSPRLGTQYF. The CDR3, as DNA: TGTGCCAGTAGTATAAGTTCTCGGTCCCCCAGACTCGGGACCCAGTACTTC. This chain joins TRBV19 and TRBJ2-5; no clear D gene. Germline CDR1 and CDR2: LNHDA and SQIVND (reference sequence). Trimming left V 2 bases short and J 7 bases short, with 23 bases between. This CDR3 has 17 residues.

The J gene is TRBJ1-5, the V gene TRBV19; no reliable D call. The germline V gene has CDR1 LNHDA and CDR2 SQIVND (reference sequence). V shed 4 bases and J shed 8 bases, with 18 bases lying between them. This CDR3 is 15 amino acids long. This CDR3 reads CASSTRFPTTEPQHF. The CDR3 DNA reads as TGTGCCAGTAGTACCAGGTTCCCCACCACGGAGCCCCAGCATTTT.

In this sample, this clonotype turned up a few times. This chain joins TRBV21-1 and TRBJ2-3; TRBD1 is the table's D call and was not checked against the DNA. TRBV21-1 is recorded as a pseudogene. CDR3 length: 17 amino acids. The CDR3 spells CASSLSARGGPPDTQYF. The CDR3 bases are TGTGCCAGCAGCCTCTCCGCTCGCGGGGGGCCCCCAGATACGCAGTATTTT.

The sample holds many counts of this clonotype. This rearrangement joins TRBV7-2 to TRBJ2-5, with 8 bases matching TRBD1. The CDR3 runs 14 residues. CDR1 SGHTA and CDR2 FQGNSA come from the germline V gene. J lost 4 bases, V lost 1 base, and 2 bases had no gene match. CDR3 nucleotides: TGTGCCAGCAGCTTAGGCAGGGGGCGAGAGACCCAGTACTTC. Amino acids: CASSLGRGRETQYF.

This clonotype has only a few counts. The rearrangement links TRBV4-2 to TRBJ2-1, with 10 bases that match TRBD2. Germline CDR1 reads LGHNA; CDR2 reads YNFKEQ. The CDR3 covers 17 residues. The V segment lost 1 base and the J segment 8 bases; nucleotides outside the gene matches: 11. The CDR3 spells CASSQVSLAGAWDEQFF. DNA of the CDR3: TGTGCCAGCAGCCAAGTTAGCCTAGCGGGGGCCTGGGATGAGCAGTTCTTC.

This clonotype was seen only a few times. The rearrangement links TRBV11-1 to TRBJ1-1, with 7 bases aligning to TRBD1. This CDR3 has 16 amino acids. V gave up 5 bases and J gave up 1 base; unmatched junction bases: 10. Germline CDR1 is SGHAT and CDR2 is FQDESV (reference sequence). The CDR3 region is CASSQGGPVSNTEAFF. CDR3 in DNA: TGTGCCAGCAGCCAAGGGGGCCCAGTGTCGAACACTGAAGCTTTCTTT. Looking up the rest from reference TRBV11-1 and TRBJ1-1 gives the full variable domain: EAEVAQSPRYKITEKSQAVAFWCDPISGHATLYWYRQILGQGPELLVQFQDESVVDDSQLPKDRFSAERLKGVDSTLKIQPAELGDSAMYLCASSQGGPVSNTEAFFGQGTRLTVV.

The chain combines TRBV12-3 or TRBV12-4 with TRBJ2-7; 7 bases are shared with TRBD1. The CDR3 length is 16 residues. The V gene end was trimmed by 5 bases and the J gene end by 7 bases; junction bases not matched to a gene: 17. CDR3 DNA sequence: TGTGCCAGCAGTCAGGGACAGATATCGTTCTCTTGGGAGCAGTACTTC. This sequence encodes CASSQGQISFSWEQYF.

This clonotype has at least ten counts. The chain uses TRBV2 and TRBJ2-2, with a tentative D call TRBD2 (7 bases). V was trimmed by 6 bases and J by 3 bases, leaving 17 bases between them. The germline V gene has CDR1 SNHLY and CDR2 FYNNEI. The CDR3 runs to 16 residues. CDR3 nucleotide sequence: TGTGCCAGCAGGGGAGTGGGGGGGGGCGACACCGGGGAGCTGTTTTTT. Protein: CASRGVGGGDTGELFF.

This clonotype occurred a few times. The chain has TRBV20-1 and TRBJ2-1; 8 positions match TRBD2. The CDR3 is made up of 16 amino acids. Germline CDR1 reads DFQATT; CDR2 reads SNEGSKA (reference sequence). With 5 bases clipped from V and 7 bases from J, the junction kept 16 bases outside the gene matches. As DNA, the CDR3 is TGCAGTGCTGTCCGGCTCACCGGGAGGGTTGAAAATGAGCAGTTCTTC. Its protein is CSAVRLTGRVENEQFF.

There are many counts of this clonotype. The chain links TRBV9 to TRBJ1-5; D is possibly TRBD1 (6 bases). The V end was cut by 3 bases, the J end by 3 bases, with 13 bases between. The germline V gene has CDR1 SGDLS and CDR2 YYNGEE. The CDR3 spans 15 residues. CDR3 region: CASSAVDSSNQPQHF. CDR3 coding DNA: TGTGCCAGCAGCGCCGTGGACAGTTCCAATCAGCCCCAGCATTTT. Supplemented by reference TRBV9 and TRBJ1-5, the full variable domain reads DSGVTQTPKHLITATGQRVTLRCSPRSGDLSVYWYQQSLDQGLQFLIQYYNGEERAKGNILERFSAQQFPDLHSELNLSSLELGDSALYFCASSAVDSSNQPQHFGDGTRLSIL.

This clonotype appeared many times. V usage is TRBV6-2 or TRBV6-3 and J usage is TRBJ1-6, with D unresolved. The V gene's germline CDR1 is MNHEY and CDR2 SVGEGT. The CDR3 sequence is 15 residues long. V dropped 4 bases and J dropped 7 bases, with 14 bases sitting between them. The CDR3 reads CASSSLRGLNSPLHF. The CDR3, as DNA: TGTGCCAGCAGTTCTTTAAGAGGGTTGAATTCACCCCTCCACTTT.

This clonotype was observed a few times. This chain links TRBV5-1 with TRBJ2-1; 8 positions match TRBD2. Germline V gene sequence: CDR1 SGHRS, CDR2 YFSETQ. Trimming cost V 0 bases and J 3 bases; bases outside gene matches: 5. The CDR3 length is 16 residues. The CDR3 region is CASSLAAAGGYNEQFF. The CDR3 nucleotides read TGCGCCAGCAGCTTGGCGGCGGCGGGGGGCTACAATGAGCAGTTCTTC.

This clonotype was seen ten or more times. This chain connects TRBV3-1 to TRBJ1-4; D gene uncertain. The CDR3 runs to 13 residues. Germline V gives CDR1 LGHDT, CDR2 YNNKEL (reference sequence). V was clipped by 0 bases and J by 11 bases, with 10 bases between them. The CDR3 nucleotides are TGTGCCAGCAGCCAAGATCGATTCGGCAAACTGTTTTTT. It translates to CASSQDRFGKLFF.

This clonotype was counted between two and nine times. This chain connects TRBV5-5 to TRBJ2-7; 14 bases are a match to TRBD2. Per the germline V gene, CDR1 is SGHKS and CDR2 is YYEKEE (reference sequence). This CDR3 is built from 16 residues. Germline trimming cut 4 bases from V and 5 bases from J; bases unmatched to any gene: 8. CDR3 DNA sequence: TGTGCCAGCAGCCCAGGGACTAGCGGGAGTTGGGACGAGCAGTACTTC. It translates to CASSPGTSGSWDEQYF.

This clonotype came up a few times. This rearrangement joins TRBV27 to TRBJ2-7, with D perhaps matching TRBD1 or TRBD2 (5 bases each). Germline-derived CDR1 and CDR2 are MNHEY and SMNVEV (reference sequence). V lost 5 bases to trimming and J lost 4 bases, with 18 bases between them. CDR3 length equals 15 residues. The CDR3 loop is CASSPGRISQYEQYF. For the CDR3, the DNA is TGTGCCAGCAGTCCGGGACGTATCTCCCAATACGAGCAGTACTTC.

This clonotype was counted between two and nine times. The chain combines TRBV5-6 with TRBJ1-1; 7 nucleotides agree with TRBD1. This CDR3 region has 15 residues. Unmatched junction bases numbered 11, after V lost 0 bases and J lost 9 bases. Germline values: CDR1 SGHDT, CDR2 YYEEEE. CDR3 amino acids: CASSLGGRGRIQAFF. The CDR3, as DNA: TGTGCCAGCAGCTTGGGGGGCAGGGGGAGGATTCAAGCTTTCTTT.

This clonotype came up a few times. J is TRBJ2-7 and V is TRBV9; 8 bases are a match to TRBD1. The CDR3 length is 15 residues. With V trimmed by 0 bases and J by 0 bases, 2 bases remained unmatched. CDR1 and CDR2 (germline): SGDLS, YYNGEE. As DNA, the CDR3 is TGTGCCAGCAGCGTAGGGACAGGGTTCTCCTACGAGCAGTACTTC. It translates to CASSVGTGFSYEQYF.

The sample holds a few counts of this clonotype. The J gene is TRBJ2-5, the V gene TRBV5-1, with 9 nucleotides matching TRBD2. Germline CDR1 SGHRS, CDR2 YFSETQ. V lost 0 bases to trimming and J lost 6 bases; unmatched junction nucleotides: 6. The CDR3 is made up of 15 amino acids. The CDR3 bases are TGCGCCAGCAGCTTGGGTCTAGCGGGATGGAAGACCCAGTACTTC. This encodes CASSLGLAGWKTQYF.

The rearrangement joins TRBV4-3 to TRBJ2-1, with 8 nucleotides matching TRBD1. From germline, CDR1 is LGHNA and CDR2 YSLEER. The CDR3 spans 19 residues. V lost 0 bases, J lost 1 base, and 11 bases stayed unmatched. The CDR3 sequence: CASSQDPRGQVLSYNEQFF. As DNA, the CDR3 is TGCGCCAGCAGCCAAGACCCCAGGGGGCAGGTGTTATCCTACAATGAGCAGTTCTTC.

This clonotype was seen only a few times. V usage is TRBV20-1 and J usage is TRBJ2-4; D unclear. Per the germline V gene, CDR1 is DFQATT and CDR2 is SNEGSKA (reference sequence). The CDR3 extends over 13 amino acids. Trimming left V 0 bases short and J 5 bases short, with 8 bases between. As DNA, the CDR3 is TGCAGTGCTAGAGATAGGGCGGAAAACATTCAGTACTTC. Translation gives CSARDRAENIQYF.

This clonotype was picked up a small number of times. This chain joins TRBV29-1 and TRBJ2-7, with TRBD1 matching over 9 bases. This CDR3 is 13 amino acids long. CDR1 and CDR2 (germline): SQVTM, ANQGSEA. J lost 2 bases, V lost 1 base, and 0 bases had no gene match. The CDR3 spells CSVEGTGAYEQYF. The CDR3 DNA is TGCAGCGTTGAAGGGACAGGGGCCTACGAGCAGTACTTC.

The rearrangement joins TRBV20-1 to TRBJ1-4, with D possibly TRBD1 on 5 matching bases. V lost 4 bases, J lost 0 bases, and 18 bases lay in between. This CDR3 spans 17 amino acids. CDR1 is DFQATT, CDR2 SNEGSKA, per germline (reference sequence). The CDR3 DNA reads TGCAGTGCTATCCCGACTTGGGGGGACGCAACTAATGAAAAACTGTTTTTT. Translating it yields CSAIPTWGDATNEKLFF.

CDR3 nucleotide sequence: TGTGCCAGCAAACGACAGGGAAACTATGGCTACACCTTC. Protein product: CASKRQGNYGYTF. The V call is TRBV27, the J call TRBJ1-2, with 7 bases lining up with TRBD1. V dropped 7 bases and J dropped 2; count of bases not matched to a gene: 4. Germline lookup yields CDR1 MNHEY and CDR2 SMNVEV (reference sequence). This CDR3 has 13 amino acids.

This clonotype has a count of ten or more. J is TRBJ2-2 and V is TRBV6-1; TRBD1 agrees at 11 bases. CDR1 MNHNS and CDR2 SASEGT come from the germline V gene. After removal of 8 bases from V and 2 bases from J, the junction contained 7 bases not matched to a gene. This CDR3 is 16 amino acids long. The CDR3 DNA reads TGTGCCAGCGAGGGACAGGGGGTAGTTAACACCGGGGAGCTGTTTTTT. Protein product: CASEGQGVVNTGELFF.

The rearrangement uses TRBV6-1 and TRBJ2-7; TRBD1 aligns across 9 bases. With V trimmed by 6 bases and J by 5 bases, 11 bases remained unmatched. CDR1 and CDR2 from the germline V gene are MNHNS and SASEGT. This CDR3 comprises 15 residues. CDR3 in DNA: TGTGCCAGCAGAAACGGCCCGGGACAGGGCCACGAGCAGTACTTC. Encoded protein: CASRNGPGQGHEQYF.

This clonotype appeared many times. The rearrangement uses TRBV7-9 and TRBJ2-5; 10 bases match TRBD1. CDR1 is SEHNR, CDR2 FQNEAQ, per germline (reference sequence). CDR3 length: 16 amino acids. V gave up 4 bases and J gave up 5 bases; unmatched junction bases: 10. The CDR3 region is CASSSNPGQGIETQYF. The CDR3 coding sequence is TGTGCCAGCAGCTCTAACCCGGGACAGGGGATTGAGACCCAGTACTTC.